Listed below are T cell receptor beta chains from one sample, sequenced in a study of T cell changes during pregnancy in multiple sclerosis. Clones were read by immunoSEQ multiplex PCR, and TCRdb kept only the in-frame ones, dropping some. The table includes tens of thousands of clones, approximately 94% detected once. The sequences come from CD4+ T cells from peripheral blood mononuclear cells, collected in the second trimester of pregnancy. Receptors were obtained from a female donor with multiple sclerosis, enrolled in a pregnancy study. CDR3s include the opening cysteine and the closing phenylalanine or tryptophan. The order of the fields is clone size, J gene, V gene, D gene, CDR3 protein, CDR3 DNA. The D gene is left open where the match is weak. The size field is filled for only some rows; it gives once, few, many or a size class.

abundance: -; j_gene: TRBJ1-2; v_gene: TRBV28; d_gene: TRBD1; CDR3aa: CATQTGGYGYTF; CDR3nt: TGTGCCACCCAGACAGGGGGCTATGGCTACACCTTC
abundance: -; j_gene: TRBJ1-1; v_gene: TRBV25-1; d_gene: TRBD1; CDR3aa: CASSPTGGWGTEAFF; CDR3nt: TGTGCCAGCAGTCCCACAGGGGGCTGGGGCACTGAAGCTTTCTTT
abundance: -; j_gene: TRBJ2-7; v_gene: TRBV5-6; d_gene: -; CDR3aa: CASSLPQGYEQYF; CDR3nt: TGTGCCAGCAGCTTGCCACAGGGCTACGAGCAGTACTTC
abundance: -; j_gene: TRBJ1-5; v_gene: TRBV18; d_gene: TRBD1; CDR3aa: CASSLTGDGNQPQHF; CDR3nt: TGTGCCAGCTCACTGACAGGGGACGGCAATCAGCCCCAGCATTTT
abundance: -; j_gene: TRBJ1-1; v_gene: TRBV7-8; d_gene: -; CDR3aa: CASSLAPGNTEAFF; CDR3nt: TGTGCCAGCAGCTTAGCTCCGGGGAACACTGAAGCTTTCTTT
abundance: -; j_gene: TRBJ1-4; v_gene: TRBV7-9; d_gene: TRBD1; CDR3aa: CASSIGQGGGLFEKLFF; CDR3nt: TGTGCCAGCAGCATAGGACAGGGGGGGGGACTTTTTGAAAAACTGTTTTTT
abundance: -; j_gene: TRBJ2-4; v_gene: TRBV2; d_gene: TRBD2; CDR3aa: CASKLAENIQYF; CDR3nt: TGTGCCAGCAAACTAGCGGAAAACATTCAGTACTTC
abundance: -; j_gene: TRBJ1-4; v_gene: TRBV6-5; d_gene: TRBD1; CDR3aa: CASRSRDSNEKLFF; CDR3nt: TGTGCCAGCAGGAGCCGGGACAGTAATGAAAAACTGTTTTTT
abundance: -; j_gene: TRBJ1-5; v_gene: TRBV27; d_gene: TRBD1; CDR3aa: CASRMGQGLGNQPQHF; CDR3nt: TGTGCCAGCAGGATGGGACAGGGGCTGGGCAATCAGCCCCAGCATTTT
abundance: -; j_gene: TRBJ2-3; v_gene: TRBV5-1; d_gene: TRBD2; CDR3aa: CASSLGPSGRTDTQYF; CDR3nt: TGCGCCAGCAGCTTGGGCCCTAGCGGACGCACAGATACGCAGTATTTT
abundance: -; j_gene: TRBJ1-5; v_gene: TRBV4-1; d_gene: -; CDR3aa: CASSLTSWGGRGNQPQHF; CDR3nt: TGCGCCAGCAGCCTAACTTCGTGGGGAGGGAGAGGGAATCAGCCCCAGCATTTT
abundance: -; j_gene: TRBJ1-6; v_gene: TRBV6-1; d_gene: TRBD1; CDR3aa: CASSEAGGQGNNSPLHF; CDR3nt: TGTGCCAGCAGTGAAGCGGGGGGACAGGGGAATAATTCACCCCTCCACTTT
abundance: -; j_gene: TRBJ2-7; v_gene: TRBV27; d_gene: TRBD1; CDR3aa: CASTQDRLSYEQYF; CDR3nt: TGTGCCAGCACCCAGGACAGGCTCTCCTACGAGCAGTACTTC
abundance: -; j_gene: TRBJ2-1; v_gene: TRBV15; d_gene: TRBD2; CDR3aa: CATSRALAGGGNEQFF; CDR3nt: TGTGCCACCAGCAGAGCGTTAGCGGGAGGAGGAAATGAGCAGTTCTTC
abundance: -; j_gene: TRBJ1-1; v_gene: TRBV19; d_gene: TRBD1; CDR3aa: CASSIRDRAEAFF; CDR3nt: TGTGCCAGTAGTATAAGGGACAGGGCGGAAGCTTTCTTT
abundance: -; j_gene: TRBJ2-7; v_gene: TRBV7-6; d_gene: TRBD2; CDR3aa: CASSSIPAPAGLASEQYF; CDR3nt: TGTGCCAGCAGCTCTATCCCCGCTCCCGCGGGACTAGCGTCCGAGCAGTACTTC
abundance: -; j_gene: TRBJ1-2; v_gene: TRBV19; d_gene: TRBD1; CDR3aa: CASSIRQGFLYGYTF; CDR3nt: TGTGCCAGTAGTATCCGACAGGGGTTCCTCTATGGCTACACCTTC
abundance: -; j_gene: TRBJ2-5; v_gene: TRBV7-2; d_gene: TRBD2; CDR3aa: CASSFASGTEETQYF; CDR3nt: TGTGCCAGCAGCTTCGCTAGCGGGACGGAAGAGACCCAGTACTTC
abundance: -; j_gene: TRBJ2-1; v_gene: TRBV4-2; d_gene: TRBD2; CDR3aa: CASSRLLAGGPENEQFF; CDR3nt: TGTGCCAGCAGCCGATTGTTAGCGGGGGGGCCGGAAAATGAGCAGTTCTTC
abundance: -; j_gene: TRBJ1-2; v_gene: TRBV2; d_gene: TRBD1; CDR3aa: CASSEKGSGGFGYTF; CDR3nt: TGTGCCAGCAGTGAGAAGGGCTCAGGGGGCTTTGGCTACACCTTC
abundance: -; j_gene: TRBJ2-2; v_gene: TRBV27; d_gene: -; CDR3aa: CASSLLGGKGNTGELFF; CDR3nt: TGTGCCAGCAGTCTCCTTGGGGGCAAAGGGAACACCGGGGAGCTGTTTTTT
abundance: -; j_gene: TRBJ2-2; v_gene: TRBV19; d_gene: TRBD2; CDR3aa: CASSIRASGTGELFF; CDR3nt: TGTGCCAGTAGTATTAGGGCTAGCGGGACCGGGGAGCTGTTTTTT
abundance: -; j_gene: TRBJ1-4; v_gene: TRBV5-1; d_gene: -; CDR3aa: CASSQTLDLYEKLFF; CDR3nt: TGCGCCAGCAGCCAGACTTTGGATCTCTATGAAAAACTGTTTTTT
abundance: -; j_gene: TRBJ2-7; v_gene: TRBV15; d_gene: TRBD2; CDR3aa: CATSRAASGSSYEQYF; CDR3nt: TGTGCCACCAGCAGAGCGGCTAGCGGGAGTTCCTACGAGCAGTACTTC
abundance: -; j_gene: TRBJ2-2; v_gene: TRBV7-6; d_gene: TRBD2; CDR3aa: CASSFAPLAGANTGELFF; CDR3nt: TGTGCCAGCAGCTTTGCCCCACTAGCGGGGGCGAACACCGGGGAGCTGTTTTTT
abundance: -; j_gene: TRBJ1-1; v_gene: TRBV4-1; d_gene: -; CDR3aa: CASSHPKLTGRGTEAFF; CDR3nt: TGCGCCAGCAGCCACCCAAAGTTGACAGGTAGAGGCACTGAAGCTTTCTTT
abundance: once; j_gene: TRBJ2-7; v_gene: TRBV2; d_gene: TRBD2; CDR3aa: CASSERGSLAGASEQYF; CDR3nt: TGTGCCAGCAGTGAAAGGGGGTCACTAGCGGGAGCGTCCGAGCAGTACTTC
abundance: -; j_gene: TRBJ1-3; v_gene: TRBV2; d_gene: -; CDR3aa: CASSDLRAAGNTIYF; CDR3nt: TGTGCCAGCAGTGACCTTCGTGCAGCTGGAAACACCATATATTTT
abundance: -; j_gene: TRBJ2-5; v_gene: TRBV6-6; d_gene: TRBD2; CDR3aa: CASTPVTSGLGAQYF; CDR3nt: TGTGCCAGCACCCCCGTGACTAGCGGGCTAGGGGCCCAGTACTTC
abundance: once; j_gene: TRBJ2-4; v_gene: TRBV6-5; d_gene: -; CDR3aa: CASSYTPLAKNIQYF; CDR3nt: TGTGCCAGCAGTTACACACCTTTAGCCAAAAACATTCAGTACTTC
abundance: -; j_gene: TRBJ2-7; v_gene: TRBV5-1; d_gene: TRBD1; CDR3aa: CASSLGPDRAYEQYF; CDR3nt: TGCGCCAGCAGCTTGGGACCGGACAGGGCCTACGAGCAGTACTTC
abundance: few; j_gene: TRBJ1-1; v_gene: TRBV4-3; d_gene: -; CDR3aa: CASSHQGKNTEAFF; CDR3nt: TGCGCCAGCAGCCATCAGGGGAAGAACACTGAAGCTTTCTTT
abundance: -; j_gene: TRBJ2-7; v_gene: TRBV7-8; d_gene: TRBD1; CDR3aa: CASRGQTGGSYEQYF; CDR3nt: TGTGCCAGCAGAGGACAGACAGGGGGTTCCTACGAGCAGTACTTC
abundance: -; j_gene: TRBJ1-1; v_gene: TRBV7-9; d_gene: TRBD1; CDR3aa: CASSPSTGGNTEAFF; CDR3nt: TGTGCCAGCAGCCCATCGACAGGGGGGAACACTGAAGCTTTCTTT
abundance: once; j_gene: TRBJ2-2; v_gene: TRBV9; d_gene: -; CDR3aa: CASPEVSGTGELFF; CDR3nt: TGTGCCAGCCCCGAGGTTTCGGGGACCGGGGAGCTGTTTTTT
abundance: once; j_gene: TRBJ2-7; v_gene: TRBV27; d_gene: -; CDR3aa: CASRRTTYEQYF; CDR3nt: TGTGCCAGCAGACGGACTACCTACGAGCAGTACTTC
abundance: once; j_gene: TRBJ2-7; v_gene: TRBV28; d_gene: TRBD2; CDR3aa: CASSQPSGRSLYEQYF; CDR3nt: TGTGCCAGCAGTCAACCTAGCGGGAGAAGTCTGTACGAGCAGTACTTC
abundance: -; j_gene: TRBJ2-1; v_gene: TRBV19; d_gene: -; CDR3aa: CASNVRGGVGSYNEQFF; CDR3nt: TGTGCCAGTAATGTTCGAGGCGGGGTCGGGTCTTACAATGAGCAGTTCTTC
abundance: once; j_gene: TRBJ1-5; v_gene: TRBV7-8; d_gene: -; CDR3aa: CASSLAGVYQPQHF; CDR3nt: TGTGCCAGCAGCTTAGCAGGGGTGTATCAGCCCCAGCATTTT
abundance: once; j_gene: TRBJ2-7; v_gene: TRBV28; d_gene: TRBD2; CDR3aa: CASSFPSPGRGTSGIYEQYF; CDR3nt: TGTGCCAGCAGTTTTCCCTCCCCGGGACGAGGGACTAGCGGGATCTACGAGCAGTACTTC
abundance: -; j_gene: TRBJ2-7; v_gene: TRBV2; d_gene: -; CDR3aa: CASSAWQVAYEQYF; CDR3nt: TGTGCCAGCAGTGCTTGGCAGGTCGCCTACGAGCAGTACTTC